A selection of T cell receptor beta chains follows, all from one sample in a study of T cell responses to AZD1222 COVID-19 vaccine. The assay was immunoSEQ multiplex PCR, and TCRdb's table has in-frame clones only and misses some. The sample has about 100,000 clones, approximately 90% seen once. The source material was peripheral blood, sampled on day 0 of AZD1222 vaccination. The source is an adult in good health. The conserved cysteine and the conserved F or W are not part of the CDR3 here.

v_gene	j_gene	CDR3aa
TRBV7-3	TRBJ2-2	ASSLRQGRTGELF
TRBV4-3	TRBJ2-7	ASSQDGGGPYEQY
TRBV3-1/TRBV3-2	TRBJ1-6	ASSPRESNSPLH
TRBV18	TRBJ2-5	ASSPRDDRVGETQY
TRBV18	TRBJ2-2	ASSPPSTRNTGELF
TRBV7-2	TRBJ2-5	ASSLVGLREETQY
TRBV4-1	TRBJ1-5	ASRQDFRDRGSRQPQH
TRBV9	TRBJ2-7	ASSVGPQQGGEQY
TRBV9	TRBJ2-7	ASSARGVGEIGEQY
TRBV6-5	TRBJ1-5	ASSYSAYSNQPQH
TRBV5-1	TRBJ2-6	ASSYTTSGANVLT
TRBV3-1/TRBV3-2	TRBJ2-1	AKRPTYTF
TRBV10-2	TRBJ2-7	ASSERDRYSYEQY
TRBV3-1/TRBV3-2	TRBJ1-2	ASSQGTLNYGYT
TRBV6-5	TRBJ2-1	ASSYVRDSNNEQF
TRBV4-3	TRBJ2-3	ASSQVSGRRTDTQY
TRBV5-1	TRBJ2-4	ASSLIRDDIQY
TRBV5-1	TRBJ1-4	ASSSSGTGREKLF
TRBV15	TRBJ2-7	ATSRDRGITYEQY
TRBV7-9	TRBJ2-7	ASSPTGGEQY
TRBV6-1	TRBJ2-7	ASSERWGQGVSYEQY
TRBV2	TRBJ1-4	ASSELGILNEKLF
TRBV6-6	TRBJ1-4	ASSYREEKLF
TRBV6-1	TRBJ2-7	ASSESDEQY
TRBV4-1	TRBJ1-1	ASRLLGGNTEAF
TRBV18	TRBJ2-7	ASSPLAPGTYEQY
TRBV6-6	TRBJ1-6	ASSYYGYSPLH
TRBV7-9	TRBJ1-6	ASSLFPVSSSPLH